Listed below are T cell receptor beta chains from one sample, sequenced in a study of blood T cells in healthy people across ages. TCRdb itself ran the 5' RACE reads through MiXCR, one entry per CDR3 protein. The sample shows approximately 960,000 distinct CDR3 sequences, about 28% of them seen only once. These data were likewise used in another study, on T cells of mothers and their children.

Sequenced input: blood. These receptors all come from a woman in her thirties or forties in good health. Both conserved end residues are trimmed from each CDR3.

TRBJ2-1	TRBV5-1	ASSLPLRASGGEYNEQF
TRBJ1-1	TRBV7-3	ASSLTQGRTEAF
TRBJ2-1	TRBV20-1	SARPLGGSGGSNEQF
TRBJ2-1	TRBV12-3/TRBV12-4	ASSWARKETQF
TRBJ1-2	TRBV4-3	ASSQGTGPYGYT
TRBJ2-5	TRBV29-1	SVGQMETQY
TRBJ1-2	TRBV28	ASRTDRGLYGYT
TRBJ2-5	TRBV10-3	ATSRDGGIISGETQY
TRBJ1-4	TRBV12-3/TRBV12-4	ASSLRGLAEKLF
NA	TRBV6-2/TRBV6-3	ASTARVFGYEQY
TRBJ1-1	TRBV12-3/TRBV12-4	ASTETGGNTEAF
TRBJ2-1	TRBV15	ATREGGPYNEQF
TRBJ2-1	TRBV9	ASSVARDRNYNEQF
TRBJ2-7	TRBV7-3	ASSLIGTGGSYNEQY
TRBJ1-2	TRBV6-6	ASSADSLYPKYGYT
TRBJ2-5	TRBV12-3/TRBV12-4	ASSLGTSGVSGTQY
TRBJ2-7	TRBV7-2	ASSLDWGPLGYEQY
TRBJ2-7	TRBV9	ASSSGQGVGEQY
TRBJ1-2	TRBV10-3	AISGDRHANYGYT
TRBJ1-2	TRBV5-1	ASSDGDRNINYGYT
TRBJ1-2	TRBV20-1	SAWTGQGKGGYT
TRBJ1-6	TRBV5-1	ASSSDGQNNSPLH
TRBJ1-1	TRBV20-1	SAAKGGHLRTEAF
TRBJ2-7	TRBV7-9	ASSSSGTGPYEQY
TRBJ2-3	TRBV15	ATSSNRGTTDTQY
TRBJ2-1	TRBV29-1	SVESAEGPFLYNEQF
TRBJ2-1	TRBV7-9	ASNGGMAYNEQF
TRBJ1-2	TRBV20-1	SARGFDYRNYGYT
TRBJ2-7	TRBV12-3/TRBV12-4	ASSSETSGRGNRVSYEQY
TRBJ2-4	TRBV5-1	ASSPQGQTYIQY
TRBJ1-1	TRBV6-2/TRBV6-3	ASSPNGGGRTEAF
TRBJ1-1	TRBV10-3	AIREDTEAF
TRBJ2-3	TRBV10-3	AISGAAGGSPSTDTQY
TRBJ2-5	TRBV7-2	AGNRTSGGEETQY
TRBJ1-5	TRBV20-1	SARDGGGHTQPQH
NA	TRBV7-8	ASSLRTGGSGEQY
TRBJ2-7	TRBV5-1	ASSPVDRGSSYEQY
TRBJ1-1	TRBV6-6	ATENRGRGTEAF
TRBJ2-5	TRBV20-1	SARSSGRAWETQY
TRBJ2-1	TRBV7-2	ASTPGRASGQF
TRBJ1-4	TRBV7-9	ASSRRTGGDEKLF
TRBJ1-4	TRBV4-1	ASSQVREKLF
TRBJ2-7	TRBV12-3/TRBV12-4	ASRPEGAFGEQY
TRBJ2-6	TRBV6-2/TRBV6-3	ASTRPGGANVLT